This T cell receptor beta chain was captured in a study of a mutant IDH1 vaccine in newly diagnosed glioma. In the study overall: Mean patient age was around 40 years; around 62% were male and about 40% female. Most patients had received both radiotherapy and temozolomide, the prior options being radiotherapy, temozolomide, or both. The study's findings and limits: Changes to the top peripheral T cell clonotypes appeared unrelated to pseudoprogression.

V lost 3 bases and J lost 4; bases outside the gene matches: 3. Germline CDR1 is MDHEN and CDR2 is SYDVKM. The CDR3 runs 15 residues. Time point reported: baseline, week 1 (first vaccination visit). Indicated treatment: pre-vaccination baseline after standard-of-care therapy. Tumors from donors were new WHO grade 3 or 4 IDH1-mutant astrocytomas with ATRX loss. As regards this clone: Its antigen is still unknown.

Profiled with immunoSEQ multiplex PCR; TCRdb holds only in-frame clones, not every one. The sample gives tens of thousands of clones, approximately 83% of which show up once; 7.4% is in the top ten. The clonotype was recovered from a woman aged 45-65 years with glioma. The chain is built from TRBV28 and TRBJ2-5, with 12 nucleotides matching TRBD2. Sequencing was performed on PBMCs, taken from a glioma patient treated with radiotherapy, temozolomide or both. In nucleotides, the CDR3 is TGTGCCAGCAGTTTCTTGGGACTAGCGGGAGAGACCCAGTACTTC. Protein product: CASSFLGLAGETQYF.